In this sample, the clone carrying this T cell receptor beta chain turned up a few times. A second about 6 to 12 cycle PCR used barcoded and J-beta primers. In TCRdb, the 5' RACE reads were re-called with MiXCR into one record per CDR3 protein. The sample includes 850,000 to 1,100,000 distinct CDR3 sequences, around two fifths seen only once; the top ten take about 12%. The data derive from a study of blood T cells in healthy people across ages. Germline V lookup: CDR1 DFQATT, CDR2 SNEGSKA (reference sequence). The V end was cut by 4 bases, the J end by 0 bases, with 14 bases between. The CDR3 runs to 15 residues.

The TCR was taken from a man younger than 35 in good health. This sequence joins TRBV20-1 and TRBJ2-3; a possible D gene is TRBD2 (6 bases). The material sequenced was blood. CDR3 DNA sequence: TGCAGTGCTAAGGGACTTGTAACTAGCACAGATACGCAGTATTTT. This translates into CSAKGLVTSTDTQYF.